The 2 T cell receptor beta chains given below trace back to one sample, sequenced in a study of T cell clonality in common variable immunodeficiency. Profiled with immunoSEQ multiplex PCR; TCRdb holds only in-frame clones, not every one. The repertoire consists of approximately 81,000 clones, none detected only once. Sequenced material: peripheral blood mononuclear cells. All receptors derive from a person aged 18 to 70 in good health.

Ten or more counts support this clone. Read coverage stops 3 residues before the CDR3 terminus; the germline J gene supplies the remainder. The genes are TRBV5-1 and TRBJ2-7; 10 bases fit TRBD2. This CDR3 has 13 residues. CDR1 and CDR2 (germline): SGHRS, YFSETQ. V shed 5 bases and J 3 bases; nucleotides not matched to a gene: 2. The chain's CDR3 is CASRASGSYEQYF. The part of the CDR3 DNA that was read is TGCGCCAGCAGGGCTAGCGGGAGCTACGAG.

This clone was seen repeatedly, ten times or more. The read gets to within 3 residues of the CDR3 end, and the germline J gene fills in the rest. The chain joins TRBV12-3 or TRBV12-4 to TRBJ1-1; 7 nucleotides match TRBD1. This CDR3 region has 16 residues. The J segment lost 0 bases and the V segment lost 4 bases, leaving 8 bases of the junction unmatched. Incomplete CDR3 DNA: TGTGCCAGCAGTTCCAGACAGGGATCGGTGAACACTGAA. It specifies CASSSRQGSVNTE. The whole CDR3 sequence reads CASSSRQGSVNTEAFF.